The present entry profiles one T cell receptor (beta chain) with its context. Per the original methods: The authors estimated nucleated cell counts from reference gene primer amplification. This table comes from immunoSEQ multiplex PCR, and its TCRdb copy is limited to in-frame clones, with some not included. V, J and clone size derive from that table, while D and trimming were established from the DNA sequence. In the table there are 150,000 to 160,000 clones, 65% to 90% of which are singletons. This entry is derived from a study of blood T cell repertoires in COVID-19. Overall study context: The samples span acute and convalescent COVID-19 from the United States, Italy and Spain. In each case, the material was cDNA or gDNA derived from T cells, B-cell-depleted T cells, or PBMCs.

Per germline, CDR1 LGHNA and CDR2 YNFKEQ. V lost 1 base to trimming and J lost 8 bases; unmatched junction nucleotides: 12. This CDR3 has 16 residues. The chain carries TRBV4-2 and TRBJ1-2; 8 positions agree with TRBD1. This TCR derives from a woman aged 45-60 years with acute or convalescent COVID-19. Sequenced sample: peripheral blood. The CDR3 coding sequence is TGTGCCAGCAGCCAAGTTACTGGAGGGACAGGAGGCGGCTACACCTTC. Residues: CASSQVTGGTGGGYTF.